The 24 T cell receptor beta chains below were found in one sample sequenced in a study of CD8 T cells in ankylosing spondylitis. One entry per CDR3 protein, called by TCRdb with MiXCR from the 5' RACE reads. The sample holds fewer than 250,000 distinct CDR3 sequences; roughly 32% are singletons and the top ten take around 4.2%. Input material: blood, either unsorted or a sorted T cell fraction (not recorded which). The origin of the receptors is a male donor with ankylosing spondylitis or in good health (not recorded which).

V is TRBV5-1 and J is TRBJ2-1; 8 bases fit TRBD2. Germline CDR1 and CDR2: SGHRS and YFSETQ. V dropped 2 bases and J dropped 2; count of bases not matched to a gene: 6. The CDR3 runs to 16 residues. The CDR3 DNA sequence: TGCGCCAGCAGCTTAATCGGGGGGGAAGCCTACAATGAGCAGTTCTTC. Encoded protein: CASSLIGGEAYNEQFF. Using reference TRBV5-1 and TRBJ2-1 for the parts outside the CDR3, the full variable domain is KAGVTQTPRYLIKTRGQQVTLSCSPISGHRSVSWYQQTPGQGLQFLFEYFSETQRNKGNFPGRFSGRQFSNSRSEMNVSTLELGDSALYLCASSLIGGEAYNEQFFGPGTRLTVL.

The chain combines TRBV6-5 with TRBJ2-5; D unclear. Trimming shortened V by 0 bases and J by 5 bases, and 10 bases separated the two germline ends. Germline-derived CDR1 and CDR2 are MNHEY and SVGAGI. This CDR3 has 14 residues. The CDR3 sequence is CASSYSFPHETQYF. CDR3 coding DNA: TGTGCCAGCAGTTACTCGTTTCCCCACGAGACCCAGTACTTC.

V usage is TRBV12-3 or TRBV12-4 and J usage is TRBJ1-1; the D gene is possibly TRBD1 (6 bases). V dropped 6 bases and J dropped 3 bases, with 17 bases sitting between them. CDR3 length: 15 amino acids. In DNA, the CDR3 is TGTGCCAGCAGCCCCCTGGGGGGGCCGGACACTGAAGCTTTCTTT. Translating it yields CASSPLGGPDTEAFF.

This clonotype came up a few times. CDR3 in amino acids: CASSPLQGFGAFF. The CDR3 coding sequence is TGTGCCAGCAGCCCATTACAGGGCTTCGGAGCTTTCTTT. The V and J genes are TRBV7-8 and TRBJ1-1, with D perhaps TRBD1 (6 bases). Deletions cut 5 bases from V and 10 bases from J, with 17 bases between. Germline V lookup: CDR1 SGHVS, CDR2 FQNEAQ. The CDR3 has 13 amino acids.

The rearrangement links TRBV12-3 or TRBV12-4 to TRBJ2-7; a possible D gene is TRBD1 (5 bases). This CDR3 spans 13 amino acids. With 2 bases removed from V and 4 bases from J, the gap between germline ends came to 9 bases. The CDR3 DNA reads as TGTGCCAGCAGTTTATCAGGGCTGTACGAGCAGTACTTC. Translation gives CASSLSGLYEQYF.

Here the CDR3 DNA reads TGTGCCAGCAGCTTAGGTCGAGGGATCGTCGCACATGAGCAGTTCTTC. It is translated as CASSLGRGIVAHEQFF. This sequence joins TRBV7-9 and TRBJ2-1; D may be TRBD2 (5 bases). The ends were cut back, 1 base at V and 8 bases at J, with 18 bases in the middle. The CDR3 is 16 residues long. CDR1 is SEHNR and CDR2 is FQNEAQ in the germline V gene (reference sequence).

The rearrangement links TRBV7-6 to TRBJ1-1, with 8 bases that match TRBD1. The CDR3 length is 15 residues. Trimming cost V 0 bases and J 11 bases; bases outside gene matches: 11. CDR1 is SGHVS, CDR2 FNYEAQ, per germline. The CDR3 spells CASSLAPGGQEGAFF. The CDR3, as DNA: TGTGCCAGCAGCTTAGCTCCAGGGGGCCAAGAGGGGGCTTTCTTT.

This clonotype was seen a handful of times. V and J are TRBV12-3 or TRBV12-4 and TRBJ2-7; 10 bases are a match to TRBD1. The CDR3 is made up of 14 amino acids. V lost 7 bases to trimming and J lost 2 bases; unmatched junction nucleotides: 5. CDR3 in DNA: TGTGCCAGCACCCTTGGACAGGGGGCCTACGAGCAGTACTTC. It specifies CASTLGQGAYEQYF.

This clonotype was counted between two and nine times. The chain joins TRBV10-3 to TRBJ2-3; 8 bases fit TRBD1. This CDR3 is 16 amino acids long. V shed 0 bases, J shed 4 bases, and the junction held 6 bases outside the gene matches. The germline V gene has CDR1 ENHRY and CDR2 SYGVKD. CDR3 nucleotides: TGTGCCATCAGTGAGTCGGGGCAGGGGGCTTCAGATACGCAGTATTTT. Encoded protein: CAISESGQGASDTQYF.

This clonotype was seen a few times. This chain links TRBV5-1 with TRBJ2-5, with TRBD1 matching over 8 bases. The ends lost 1 base at V and 5 bases at J; junction bases unmatched: 7. Germline values: CDR1 SGHRS, CDR2 YFSETQ. The CDR3 extends over 15 amino acids. CDR3 nucleotides: TGCGCCAGCAGCTTGAGGGCAGGGGGCGGTGAGACCCAGTACTTC. Translation: CASSLRAGGGETQYF.

This clonotype was seen at least ten times. This chain connects TRBV20-1 to TRBJ2-7, with D perhaps given as TRBD1 or TRBD2 (5 bases each). The length of the CDR3 is 16 residues. With 0 bases removed from V and 5 bases from J, the gap between germline ends came to 20 bases. The germline CDR1 and CDR2 sequences are DFQATT and SNEGSKA (reference sequence). The CDR3 is CSARDVFAEGLHEQYF. The CDR3 coding sequence is TGCAGTGCTAGAGATGTCTTTGCTGAGGGGCTCCACGAGCAGTACTTC.

V is TRBV20-1 and J is TRBJ2-4, with D perhaps TRBD2 (5 bases). CDR1 is DFQATT and CDR2 is SNEGSKA in the germline V gene (reference sequence). This CDR3 contains 14 residues. V was clipped by 0 bases and J by 3 bases, with 9 bases between them. The CDR3, as DNA: TGCAGTGCTAGAGACGGGGAAAGCAAAAACATTCAGTACTTC. This translates into CSARDGESKNIQYF.

The chain is built from TRBV12-3 or TRBV12-4 and TRBJ2-1, with TRBD2 as a possible D gene (7 bases). The CDR3 spans 14 residues. The CDR3 nucleotides are TGTGCTACCAAGGGGGGGCCGGACTACAATGAGCAGTTCTTC. The encoded protein is CATKGGPDYNEQFF.

This clonotype was found a few times. J is TRBJ2-4 and V is TRBV10-3; D is possibly TRBD2 (6 bases). Germline CDR1 reads ENHRY; CDR2 reads SYGVKD. The CDR3 consists of 14 residues. Trimming removed 2 bases at V and 8 bases at J, with 13 bases between. The CDR3 loop reads CAISEAKGGDIQYF. CDR3 DNA sequence: TGTGCCATCAGTGAGGCCAAAGGAGGGGACATTCAGTACTTC.

This clonotype has ten or more counts. This rearrangement joins TRBV20-1 to TRBJ2-1, with 7 bases fitting TRBD2. CDR1 and CDR2 (germline): DFQATT, SNEGSKA (reference sequence). The ends lost 5 bases at V and 12 bases at J; junction bases unmatched: 16. The CDR3 is 14 residues long. In DNA form, the CDR3 reads TGCAGTGCTGCTACCGGGACTACCAACGGGGGGCAGTTCTTC. It encodes CSAATGTTNGGQFF.

This clonotype was recorded at least ten times. This chain uses TRBV5-1 with TRBJ2-1; 7 nucleotides align to TRBD2. V lost 0 bases, J lost 8 bases, and 8 bases stayed unmatched. This CDR3 is 15 amino acids long. In germline, CDR1 is SGHRS, CDR2 YFSETQ. The CDR3 DNA is TGCGCCAGCAGCTTGGAGGGGACTATGAACGATGAGCAGTTCTTC. It encodes CASSLEGTMNDEQFF.

This chain uses TRBV10-3 with TRBJ1-2; maybe TRBD1 (6 bases). The V gene's germline CDR1 is ENHRY and CDR2 SYGVKD. This CDR3 has 15 residues. Trimming cost V 4 bases and J 4 bases, with 16 bases left between them. The CDR3 region has the DNA TGTGCCATCAGTGCCCAAGGGGGAGGTAGCTATGGCTACACCTTC. Amino acids: CAISAQGGGSYGYTF.

This clonotype was detected only a few times. The rearrangement links TRBV4-2 to TRBJ2-7, with D unresolved. This CDR3 comprises 16 residues. Germline loops: CDR1 LGHNA, CDR2 YNFKEQ. V lost 0 bases and J 9 bases, leaving 21 bases between the germline ends. The chain's CDR3 is CASSQDPTLPEAGQYF. The CDR3 bases are TGTGCCAGCAGCCAAGATCCTACCCTCCCAGAAGCCGGGCAGTACTTC.

The CDR3 loop is CASSLEGLVHEQYF. CDR3 sequence (DNA): TGTGCCAGCAGCTTAGAGGGACTTGTCCACGAGCAGTACTTC. The V and J genes are TRBV7-2 and TRBJ2-7; D may be TRBD2 (6 bases). The germline CDR1 and CDR2 sequences are SGHTA and FQGNSA. The CDR3 has 14 residues. V was clipped by 1 base and J by 5 bases, with 12 bases between them.

The chain uses TRBV20-1 and TRBJ1-2; no definite D call. V was cut by 7 bases and J by 5 bases, with 8 bases left in between. This CDR3 contains 10 residues. CDR1 is DFQATT and CDR2 is SNEGSKA in the germline V gene (reference sequence). CDR3: CSEGNYGYTF. CDR3 DNA: TGCAGTGAAGGCAATTATGGCTACACCTTC.

This clonotype was seen only a few times. The DNA of the CDR3 is TGTGCCAGCAGTCCCCCGTTAGCAGGGGGCTCCTACAATGAGCAGTTCTTC. Protein: CASSPPLAGGSYNEQFF. The rearrangement links TRBV12-3 or TRBV12-4 to TRBJ2-1, with 7 bases matching TRBD1. The CDR3 is 17 residues long. V was clipped by 5 bases and J by 0 bases; unmatched bases: 10.

As to this clonotype: A much larger clone sits a single nucleotide away, making a read error possible. J is TRBJ1-1 and V is TRBV20-1; D gene ambiguous. The CDR3 has 13 amino acids. Germline CDR1 and CDR2: DFQATT and SNEGSKA (reference sequence). The CDR3 bases are TGCACTGCTAGAGTTCAGTCTTGGCCTGAAGCTTTCTTT. Translation gives CTARVQSWPEAFF.

This clonotype was observed a few times. The chain links TRBV10-3 to TRBJ2-1; D gene ambiguous. This CDR3 spans 16 amino acids. V lost 4 bases and J 4 bases, leaving 17 bases between the germline ends. Germline V gives CDR1 ENHRY, CDR2 SYGVKD. CDR3 sequence reads: CAISGSTASQYNEQFF. In nucleotides, the CDR3 is TGTGCCATCAGTGGATCCACGGCCAGCCAGTACAATGAGCAGTTCTTC.

This clonotype was counted a few times. The chain joins TRBV5-1 to TRBJ2-7; tentative D call: TRBD2 (6 bases). CDR3 size: 15 residues. The V and J ends lost 4 bases and 2 bases respectively, with 16 bases between them. Germline loops: CDR1 SGHRS, CDR2 YFSETQ. The CDR3 region is CASSPGGVRTYEQYF. The CDR3 DNA is TGCGCCAGCAGCCCCGGAGGGGTTAGGACCTACGAGCAGTACTTC.